A selection of T cell receptor beta chains follows, all from one sample in a study of OX40 agonist ivuxolimab in advanced cancers. Measured with immunoSEQ multiplex PCR; TCRdb has only the in-frame clones, and not every one. The sample shows tens of thousands of clones, roughly 89% of them seen only once. The sample here was CD4+ or CD8+ T cells sorted from blood, taken in a trial of the OX40 agonist ivuxolimab. The origin of the receptors is an adult with an advanced solid tumor such as melanoma, head and neck, liver or kidney cancer. Both conserved end residues are trimmed from each CDR3.

J gene: TRBJ2-5; CDR3 length: 11; V gene: TRBV2; CDR3 protein: ASSTGGEETQY
J gene: TRBJ2-1; CDR3 length: 11; V gene: TRBV5-1; CDR3 protein: ASSAGQNNEQF
J gene: TRBJ1-4; CDR3 length: 11; V gene: TRBV5-1; CDR3 protein: ASSLILSTKMF
J gene: TRBJ2-2; CDR3 length: 12; V gene: TRBV30; CDR3 protein: ACRTGANTGELF
J gene: TRBJ2-5; CDR3 length: 11; V gene: TRBV10-1; CDR3 protein: ASSPGAGETQY
J gene: TRBJ1-1; CDR3 length: 11; V gene: TRBV29-1; CDR3 protein: SVTGVTGTEAF
J gene: TRBJ1-5; CDR3 length: 13; V gene: TRBV18; CDR3 protein: ASSPPPQGNQPQH
J gene: TRBJ1-1; CDR3 length: 11; V gene: TRBV5-8; CDR3 protein: ASSKGGNTEAF
J gene: TRBJ2-4; CDR3 length: 15; V gene: TRBV4-2; CDR3 protein: ASSQERNRADKNIQY
J gene: TRBJ1-1; CDR3 length: 12; V gene: TRBV6-1; CDR3 protein: ASTAGGWNTEAF
J gene: TRBJ2-5; CDR3 length: 13; V gene: TRBV30; CDR3 protein: AWSYRTSGQETQY